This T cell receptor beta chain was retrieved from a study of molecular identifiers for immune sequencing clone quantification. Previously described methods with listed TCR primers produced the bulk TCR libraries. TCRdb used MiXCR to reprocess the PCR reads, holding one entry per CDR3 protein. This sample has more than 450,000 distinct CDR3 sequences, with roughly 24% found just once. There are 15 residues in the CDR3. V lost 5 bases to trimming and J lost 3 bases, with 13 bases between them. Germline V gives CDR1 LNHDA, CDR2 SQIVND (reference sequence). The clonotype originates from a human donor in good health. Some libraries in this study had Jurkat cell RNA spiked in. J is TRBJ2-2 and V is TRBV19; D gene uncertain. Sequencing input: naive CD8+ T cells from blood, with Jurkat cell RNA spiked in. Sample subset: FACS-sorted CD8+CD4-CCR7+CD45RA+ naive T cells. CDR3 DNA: TGTGCCAGTAGTCCCGGGTTTATGCACACCGGGGAGCTGTTTTTT. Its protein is CASSPGFMHTGELFF.